The present entry profiles one T cell receptor beta chain with its context. The sample is drawn from a study of blood T cell repertoires in COVID-19. The V and J ends lost 1 base and 5 bases respectively, with 17 bases between them. The CDR3 sequence is 16 residues long. CDR1 and CDR2 from the germline V gene are LGHDT and YNNKEL (reference sequence). Only in-frame clones appear in the TCRdb table, and some are missing; sequencing was by immunoSEQ multiplex PCR. Of around 700,000 clones listed, more than 80% are singletons. The J gene is TRBJ2-5, the V gene TRBV3-1 (or the pseudogene TRBV3-2); weak D call: TRBD1 (5 bases). The source material was peripheral blood. This sequence originates from a young woman with acute or convalescent COVID-19. In nucleotides, the CDR3 is TGTGCCAGCAGCCAAGCTCAGGGCGTTCCCGCTGAGACCCAGTACTTC. It specifies CASSQAQGVPAETQYF.